This record concerns one T cell receptor (beta chain) sequence. Its antigen specificity is not known. Base qualities were left out, and no much larger clone turns up one base away. These data are taken from a study of cutaneous CD30+ T cell lymphoproliferative disorder and hepatitis E listed by TCRdb under 2018. Library prep was done by the immunoSEQ multiplex PCR assay. As stored in TCRdb, this immuneACCESS dataset retains in-frame rearrangements with V and J assigned. A fraction of the clones does not appear; measured against another copy, unresolved V genes explain less than half of the discrepancy, and the remainder lacks a known reason. For this sample there are more than 6,500 clones; around 70% appear just once. The top ten constitute about 1.1% of the sample. From the germline V gene, CDR1 is SGHRS and CDR2 is YFSETQ. Ends trimmed: V by 2 bases, J by 5 bases; bases unmatched to a gene: 7. The CDR3 numbers 15 residues from cysteine through phenylalanine. Just the 45-base CDR3 DNA is kept, in frame starting at base 1.

Recombination connected TRBV5-1 to TRBJ2-3, with 8 bases in between that match TRBD2. Sequencing was performed on blood. The TCR comes from a human donor with a cutaneous T cell lymphoproliferative disorder associated with hepatitis E virus. The bases read TGCGCCAGCAGCTTCGGGGGGGCCGTAGGAGATACGCAGTATTTT. This is translated as CASSFGGAVGDTQYF.